This T cell receptor beta chain originates from a study of T cells in Graves' hyperthyroidism and ophthalmopathy. Regarding the study as a whole: Peripheral blood also featured most of the thyroid clonotypes expanded above 0.001.

On this clonotype: The antigen remains undetermined.

There are 14 residues in the CDR3. The germline V and J ends were trimmed by 5 bases and 6 bases, with 17 bases remaining between them. In germline, CDR1 is MNHEY, CDR2 SMNVEV (reference sequence). TCR beta CDR3 regions were amplified from RNA. A set of HTBI primers served as the primers for a first-round RT-PCR of the TCR CDR3. In TCRdb, the multiplex PCR reads were re-called with MiXCR into one record per CDR3 protein. The data hold a few hundred thousand distinct CDR3 sequences, with around 16% observed a single time. The sequenced sample consisted of blood. This chain connects TRBV27 to TRBJ2-7; D is perhaps TRBD1 (6 bases). The sequence was obtained from a woman aged 25 to 39 with Graves' hyperthyroidism. The CDR3 is CASSANRARREQYF. DNA of the CDR3: TGTGCCAGCAGTGCCAACAGGGCGCGTCGCGAGCAGTACTTC.